The following is a TCR beta chain sequence with its context. This clonotype was counted between two and nine times. Its cognate antigen has yet to be identified. A read error may account for a junction end that differs from germline. In the germline V gene, CDR1 corresponds to SQVTM and CDR2 to ANQGSEA. The CDR3 runs 15 amino acids, cysteine and phenylalanine included. Only CDR3 DNA remains: 45 bases, in frame from the first base. Library preparation employed 5' RACE. TCRdb names NextSeq 500 as the instrument used. The TCR library protocol attached a unique molecular identifier to each TCR cDNA molecule to allow correction of PCR and sequencing errors. The original pipeline was this. TCR identification, UMI-based error correction and CDR3 extraction were performed with Decombinator tools. TCRs above a frequency of 2 per 1,000, corresponding to the top 1% of the tumor frequency distribution, were defined as expanded. Rényi diversity was computed with the R vegan package after subsampling each repertoire 100 times to 5,000 TCRs. CDR3 similarity networks were built from amino acid triplet string-kernel similarity, with CDR3s being connected when pairwise similarity was above 0.82. TCRdb redid the processing of the public reads, applying fastp at Q25 and MiXCR, and retained in-frame beta chains. Records with the same CDR3 protein are collapsed into one entry carrying the most frequent genes and DNA. Clone size and V and J calls follow TCRdb, not the original study. The sample includes 7,500 to 8,000 distinct CDR3 sequences, with over 6.5% observed a single time. The ten largest clones represent 45% to 55% of the sample.

The sample belongs to a study of spatial heterogeneity in lung cancer (dated by TCRdb to the late 2010s). For the study in its entirety: More beta-chain than alpha-chain transcripts were consistently detected, likely reflecting higher beta-chain transcript abundance. In the raw uncorrected reads, each unique combination of TCR and UMI appeared on average more than ten times. In non-small cell lung cancer, the study made a quantitative comparison of TCR alpha and beta repertoires among multiple tumor regions, matched nontumor lung and blood. TCR repertoire features were related to nonsynonymous mutation counts determined by whole-exome sequencing of tumor tissue. Both alpha and beta chains were TCR-sequenced in samples taken at surgery, namely 220 tumor regions, fewer than 80 matched nontumor lung samples and around 53 PBMC samples. Summary of the overall study and its limitations: Additional single-cell paired TCR alpha and beta sequencing was considered necessary to confirm, at a functional level, the hypothesis that regional TCRs recognize regional mutations. Ubiquitous expanded tumor TCRs were detected in blood more often at tumor resection than at routine follow-up.

The time point tag for this specimen amounts to: sample taken at primary tumor resection. Samples were obtained from fewer than 80 patients with early-stage, untreated non-small cell lung cancer from the lung TRACERx cohort. For TCR sequencing, whole RNA was extracted from tumor and nontumor lung tissue, or from cryopreserved PBMC samples, and no cell sorting was done. Only patients for whom sufficient RNA was available from at least two tumor regions were selected for TCR sequencing. The V and J genes are TRBV29-1 and TRBJ2-2, and TRBD2 matches 7 of the central bases. Material: PBMCs, obtained at surgery. This TCR derives from a male donor with early-stage non-small cell lung cancer. The CDR3 loop reads CSVSTERDYTGEPFF. The DNA sequence is as follows: TGCAGCGTTTCTACGGAGCGGGATTACACCGGGGAGCCGTTTTTT.